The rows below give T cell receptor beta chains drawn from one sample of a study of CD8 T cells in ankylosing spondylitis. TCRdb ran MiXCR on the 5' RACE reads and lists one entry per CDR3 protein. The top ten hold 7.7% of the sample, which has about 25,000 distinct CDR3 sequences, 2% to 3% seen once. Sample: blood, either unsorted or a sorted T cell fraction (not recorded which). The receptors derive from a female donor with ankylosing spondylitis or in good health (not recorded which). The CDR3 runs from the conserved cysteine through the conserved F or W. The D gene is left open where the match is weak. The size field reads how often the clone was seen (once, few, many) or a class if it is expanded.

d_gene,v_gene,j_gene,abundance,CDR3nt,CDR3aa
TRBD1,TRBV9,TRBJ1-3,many,TGTGCCAGCAGCCGGACAGGGGGGACTGGAAACACCATATATTTT,CASSRTGGTGNTIYF
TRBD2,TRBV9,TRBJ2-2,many,TGTGCCAGCAGCCCCCAATTACTAGCGGGAGTCGGGGAGCTGTTTTTT,CASSPQLLAGVGELFF
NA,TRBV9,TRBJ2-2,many,TGTGCCAGCAGCCCCCACGACACCGGGGAGCTGTTTTTT,CASSPHDTGELFF
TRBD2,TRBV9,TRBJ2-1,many,TGTGCCAGCAGCGTAGCGGGGGGGCCTATCATCTTC,CASSVAGGPIIF
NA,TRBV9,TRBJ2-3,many,TGTGCCAGCAGCGTCCGTGGGGCGGAAGATACGCAGTATTTT,CASSVRGAEDTQYF
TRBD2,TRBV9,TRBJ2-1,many,TGTGCCAGCGGGACTAGCGGGGACAATGAGCAGTTCTTC,CASGTSGDNEQFF
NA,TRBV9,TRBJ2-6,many,TGTGCCAGCAGCGTAGGAAGCTCTGGGGCCAACGTCCTGACTTTC,CASSVGSSGANVLTF
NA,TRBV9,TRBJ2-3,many,TGTGCCAGCTCAGACGGGTCGGAGTTAAGCACAGATACGCAGTATTTT,CASSDGSELSTDTQYF
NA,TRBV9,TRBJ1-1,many,TGTGCCAGCAGCCCAAAACAGGGAACTCACACTGAAGCTTTCTTT,CASSPKQGTHTEAFF
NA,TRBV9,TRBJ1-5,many,TGTGCCAGCAGCGCCGAAGGCAGGGAAAATCAGCCCCAGCATTTT,CASSAEGRENQPQHF
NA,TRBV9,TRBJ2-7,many,TGTGCCAGCAGCGTCCACCCGAGAGACTCCTACGAGCAGTACTTC,CASSVHPRDSYEQYF
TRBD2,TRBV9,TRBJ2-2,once,TGTGCCAGCAGCGTTACACTAGCGGGAGGTCAAAGCGGGGAGCTGTTTTTT,CASSVTLAGGQSGELFF
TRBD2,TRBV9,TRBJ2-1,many,TGTGCCAGCAGCGTGGGGGGACTAGCGGTTTACAATGAGCAGTTCTTC,CASSVGGLAVYNEQFF
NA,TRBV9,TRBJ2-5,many,TGTGCCAGCAGTCCGGGACTCCACCAAGAGACCCAGTACTTC,CASSPGLHQETQYF
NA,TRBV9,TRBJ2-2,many,TGTGCCAGCAGTTACAGGAACACCGGGGAGCTGTTTTTT,CASSYRNTGELFF
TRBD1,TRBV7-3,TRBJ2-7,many,TGTGCCAGCAGCTTCCCGACAGGGACAACCAGCTACGAGCAGTACTTC,CASSFPTGTTSYEQYF
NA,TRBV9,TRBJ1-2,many,TGTGCCAGCAGCCCGCGGCAGACAGGCGACTATGGCTACACCTTC,CASSPRQTGDYGYTF
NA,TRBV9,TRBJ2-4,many,TGTGCCAGCAGCGTAGATCCCCAGGCAAACATTCAGTACTTC,CASSVDPQANIQYF
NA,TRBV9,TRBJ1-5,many,TGTGCCAGCAGCGACGGGGACACCAATCAGCCCCAGCATTTT,CASSDGDTNQPQHF
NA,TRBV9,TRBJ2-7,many,TGTGCCAGCAACAGGGAAGGTTACGCCTACGAGCAGTACTTC,CASNREGYAYEQYF
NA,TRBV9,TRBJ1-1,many,TGTGCCAGCAGCGTAGAAACAGGAAGAGGAGTTGAAGCTTTCTTT,CASSVETGRGVEAFF
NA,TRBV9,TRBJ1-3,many,TGTGCCAGCAGCGTAGGATCGGGGAAAGGAAACACCATATATTTT,CASSVGSGKGNTIYF
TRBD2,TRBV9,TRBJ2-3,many,TGTGCCAGCAGCGTATCGACGGGGCTAGCGGGCACAGATACGCAGTATTTT,CASSVSTGLAGTDTQYF
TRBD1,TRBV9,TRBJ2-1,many,TGTGCCAGCAGCGTAGGAGTTAGTCCCGGGACAGGGACTCGCTCCTACAATGAGCAGTTCTTC,CASSVGVSPGTGTRSYNEQFF